A single sample is the source of the 21 T cell receptor beta chains below, sequenced in a study of shared clonotypes between healthy human individuals. The protocol was immunoSEQ multiplex PCR, while the TCRdb copy is restricted to in-frame clones and leaves out a portion. This repertoire shows around 750,000 clones, about 74% found once; its top ten account for less than 2%. Sequences were obtained from memory CD4+ T cells sorted from blood. Indicated subset: CD45RA-negative fraction. The receptors shown here come from a woman aged 25 to 39 in good health.

The genes are TRBV5-4 and TRBJ2-7; possibly TRBD1 or TRBD2 for D (5 bases each). V dropped 4 bases and J dropped 6 bases, with 23 bases sitting between them. This CDR3 has 16 amino acids. Germline values: CDR1 SGHNT, CDR2 YYREEE (reference sequence). In nucleotides, the CDR3 is TGTGCCAGCAGCACCGGGACGACGGCCGTGGCCGGCGAGCAGTACTTC. Its protein product is CASSTGTTAVAGEQYF. Supplemented by reference TRBV5-4 and TRBJ2-7, the full variable domain reads ETGVTQSPTHLIKTRGQQVTLRCSSQSGHNTVSWYQQALGQGPQFIFQYYREEENGRGNFPPRFSGLQFPNYSSELNVNALELDDSALYLCASSTGTTAVAGEQYFGPGTRLTVT.

This clone was detected a few times. The same CDR3 is also encoded by other DNA sequences in this sample. The chain links TRBV2 to TRBJ2-3; D is unclear. Germline CDR1 reads SNHLY; CDR2 reads FYNNEI. Trimming left V 7 bases short and J 0 bases short, with 8 bases between. This CDR3 contains 13 residues. The CDR3 DNA is TGTGCCAGCATTAGACTGAGCACAGATACGCAGTATTTT. It translates to CASIRLSTDTQYF.

This CDR3 is CASSDGQGTGEQYF. The CDR3 region has the DNA TGTGCCAGCTCAGATGGACAGGGTACGGGGGAGCAGTACTTC. The chain recombines TRBV18 with TRBJ2-7; 8 positions agree with TRBD1. Germline CDR1 reads KGHSH; CDR2 reads LQKENI. With V trimmed by 5 bases and J by 7 bases, 10 bases remained unmatched. The CDR3 sequence is 14 residues long.

This clone was recorded once. The chain links TRBV5-6 to TRBJ2-4; no definite D call. From germline, CDR1 is SGHDT and CDR2 YYEEEE. This CDR3 has 14 amino acids. The ends were cut back, 4 bases at V and 8 bases at J, with 16 bases in the middle. This CDR3 is CASSRLLRQHIQYF. The CDR3 coding sequence is TGTGCCAGCAGCCGGTTATTGCGTCAGCACATTCAGTACTTC.

The chain recombines TRBV19 with TRBJ2-1; TRBD2 aligns across 9 bases. V gave up 6 bases and J gave up 5 bases; unmatched junction bases: 11. The V gene's germline CDR1 is LNHDA and CDR2 SQIVND (reference sequence). The CDR3 is made up of 16 amino acids. CDR3 loop: CASRSGLTSGHNEQFF. The CDR3 coding sequence is TGTGCCAGTAGGAGTGGGTTGACTAGCGGTCACAATGAGCAGTTCTTC.

This rearrangement joins TRBV4-1 to TRBJ2-7, with D unresolved. Germline CDR1 is MGHRA and CDR2 is YSYEKL. Trimming took 5 bases from V and 1 from J, leaving 6 bases between them. CDR3 length equals 12 residues. CDR3 protein: CASSGASYEQYF. CDR3 DNA: TGCGCCAGCAGCGGCGCATCCTACGAGCAGTACTTC.

The chain has TRBV7-8 and TRBJ2-5, with 7 nucleotides matching TRBD1. The J call may be faulty, since TRBJ2-7 better matches the DNA end. CDR1 is SGHVS and CDR2 is FQNEAQ in the germline V gene. The CDR3 is 15 residues long. In DNA, the CDR3 is TGTGCCAGCAGCCGACCCCGGGACAGCCCCTACGAGCAGTACTTC. Its translation is CASSRPRDSPYEQYF.

V gene TRBV5-1 combines with J gene TRBJ2-1; no firm D call. Germline V gene lookup returns CDR1 SGHRS and CDR2 YFSETQ. The CDR3 has 12 amino acids. The V end lost 4 bases, the J end lost 7 bases, and 9 bases lay between the germline ends. The DNA of the CDR3 is TGCGCCAGCAGCCCCCAAGCAAATGAGCAGTTCTTC. Its translation is CASSPQANEQFF.

The rearrangement joins TRBV14 to TRBJ2-1; D might be TRBD2 (7 bases). CDR1 and CDR2 (germline): SGHDN, FVKESK. This CDR3 contains 16 residues. V lost 4 bases to trimming and J lost 5 bases, with 18 bases between them. The CDR3 reads CASSLGGGSGHNEQFF. CDR3 DNA: TGTGCCAGCAGCCTGGGGGGCGGGAGTGGCCACAATGAGCAGTTCTTC.

V usage is TRBV5-1 and J usage is TRBJ2-1; 10 bases map to TRBD2. Germline V gene lookup returns CDR1 SGHRS and CDR2 YFSETQ. CDR3 length: 16 residues. The V gene end was trimmed by 4 bases and the J gene end by 4 bases; junction bases not matched to a gene: 8. As DNA, the CDR3 is TGCGCCAGCAGCCCTAGTACTAGCGGGGTATACAATGAGCAGTTCTTC. Translated: CASSPSTSGVYNEQFF.

As for this clone: The same CDR3 can be traced to other DNA sequences in this sample. J is TRBJ1-5 and V is TRBV28; D remains ambiguous. This CDR3 is built from 12 residues. V gave up 8 bases and J gave up 3 bases, with 8 bases separating them. Germline assignment: CDR1 MDHEN and CDR2 SYDVKM. This CDR3 is CASRNLNQPQHF. The CDR3 DNA reads as TGTGCCAGCCGGAACCTCAATCAGCCCCAGCATTTT.

The chain recombines TRBV19 with TRBJ2-2; TRBD1 is a possible D gene (5 bases). This CDR3 region has 14 residues. V was cut by 8 bases and J by 3 bases, with 13 bases left in between. CDR1 is LNHDA, CDR2 SQIVND, per germline (reference sequence). The CDR3 region is CASGPGHYTGELFF. For the CDR3, the DNA is TGTGCCAGTGGTCCAGGACACTACACCGGGGAGCTGTTTTTT.

There are many counts of this clone. The rearrangement uses TRBV15 and TRBJ1-2; 9 nucleotides align to TRBD1. The germline V gene encodes CDR1 LNHNV and CDR2 YYDKDF (reference sequence). V was clipped by 4 bases and J by 3 bases; unmatched bases: 18. CDR3 size: 19 residues. This CDR3 is CATSTGLPGQGGRDYGYTF. The CDR3 nucleotides are TGTGCCACCAGCACTGGACTACCGGGACAGGGAGGGAGGGACTATGGCTACACCTTC.

The gene calls are TRBV7-2 and TRBJ1-5, with D maybe TRBD1 (6 bases). Trimming cost V 6 bases and J 4 bases, with 16 bases left between them. Per the germline V gene, CDR1 is SGHTA and CDR2 is FQGNSA. This CDR3 has 15 amino acids. CDR3: CASSLGSGANQPQHF. DNA of the CDR3: TGTGCCAGCAGTCTAGGGTCGGGGGCAAATCAGCCCCAGCATTTT.

This clone has a handful of counts. The chain joins TRBV25-1 to TRBJ2-5; a weak D match, TRBD2 (5 bases). Trimming cost V 3 bases and J 4 bases, with 15 bases left between them. The CDR3 extends over 15 amino acids. Germline V gene sequence: CDR1 MGHDK, CDR2 SYGVNS. The CDR3 here is CASSDKAWAGETQYF. CDR3 DNA: TGTGCCAGCAGTGATAAGGCCTGGGCGGGAGAGACCCAGTACTTC.

The chain joins TRBV27 to TRBJ1-5, with a tentative D call TRBD1 (6 bases). The CDR3 is 16 amino acids. Trimming took off 1 base at V and 4 bases at J, with 14 bases between the two ends. CDR1 and CDR2 from the germline V gene are MNHEY and SMNVEV (reference sequence). The CDR3 loop is CASSLFGGVGNQPQHF. CDR3 sequence (DNA): TGTGCCAGCAGTTTATTCGGGGGCGTAGGTAATCAGCCCCAGCATTTT.

The V and J genes are TRBV7-2 and TRBJ2-2, with D possibly being TRBD1 or TRBD2 (5 bases each). CDR3 length equals 15 residues. Germline CDR1 SGHTA, CDR2 FQGNSA. Trimming left V 5 bases short and J 0 bases short, with 10 bases between. The CDR3 here is CASSPGRTNTGELFF. As DNA, the CDR3 is TGTGCCAGCAGCCCGGGACGGACGAACACCGGGGAGCTGTTTTTT.

This clone showed up just once. The chain links TRBV28 to TRBJ1-5; TRBD1 matches 9 bases. Trimming cost V 5 bases and J 1 base; bases outside gene matches: 3. This CDR3 is built from 15 residues. Per germline, CDR1 MDHEN and CDR2 SYDVKM. The CDR3 bases are TGTGCCAGCAGTGACGGACAGGGGAGCAATCAGCCCCAGCATTTT. It translates to CASSDGQGSNQPQHF.

This sequence joins TRBV7-6 and TRBJ2-3; D might be TRBD2 (5 bases). Germline CDR1 is SGHVS and CDR2 is FNYEAQ. V was trimmed by 5 bases and J by 9 bases, leaving 15 bases between them. This CDR3 is built from 13 residues. The CDR3 nucleotides are TGTGCCAGCAGCCCGCAAACTAGTAGCACGCAGTATTTT. It yields the protein CASSPQTSSTQYF.

The genes are TRBV5-1 and TRBJ2-5, with 7 bases matching TRBD1. The CDR3 totals 15 residues. V was pared by 4 bases and J by 1 base, with 7 bases of the junction left unmatched. The germline gives CDR1 SGHRS, CDR2 YFSETQ. The CDR3 sequence is CASSLWTGPQETQYF. Here the CDR3 DNA reads TGCGCCAGCAGCCTCTGGACAGGCCCCCAAGAGACCCAGTACTTC.

A word on this clone: Other DNA sequences in the sample encode the same CDR3. The chain is built from TRBV5-4 and TRBJ2-7; perhaps TRBD2 as D (6 bases). There are 13 residues in the CDR3. Trimming pared 1 base from V and 4 bases from J, leaving 9 bases between. Germline V CDR1 and CDR2: SGHNT, YYREEE (reference sequence). The CDR3, as DNA: TGTGCCAGCAGCTTGTACGGGAGTTACGAGCAGTACTTC. It is translated as CASSLYGSYEQYF.